This TCR beta chain is from a study of blood T cell repertoires in COVID-19. Original handling: Researchers report that nucleated cell counts were estimated from reference gene primer amplification. This table comes from immunoSEQ multiplex PCR, and its TCRdb copy is limited to in-frame clones, with some not included. The DNA gave D and trimming, while V, J and clone size come from that table. This sample has some 150,000 clones, with around nine tenths found just once. The sequenced material came from peripheral blood. The sequence was collected from a human donor in a cohort sampled during active COVID-19.

CDR3 sequence reads: CALGGGGETQYF. The CDR3 nucleotides are TGTGCCTTGGGCGGGGGGGGCGAGACCCAGTACTTC. The V call is TRBV30, the J call TRBJ2-5; 9 positions match TRBD2. The J segment lost 5 bases and the V segment lost 7 bases, leaving 5 bases of the junction unmatched. There are 12 residues in the CDR3. Germline V lookup: CDR1 GTSNPN, CDR2 SVGIG (reference sequence). Filled out from reference TRBV30 and TRBJ2-5, the complete variable domain reads SQTIHQWPATLVQPVGSPLSLECTVEGTSNPNLYWYRQAAGRGLQLLFYSVGIGQISSEVPQNLSASRPQDRQFILSSKKLLLSDSGFYLCALGGGGETQYFGPGTRLLVL.